The 11 T cell receptor beta chains listed next were all sequenced from one sample in a study of brain metastases from non-small cell lung cancer. TCRdb keeps only in-frame clones here, not all; method: immunoSEQ multiplex PCR. The sample includes thousands of clones, around 82% seen only once; the top ten take about a sixth. The sample was primary lung tumor tissue. The receptors were gathered from a donor aged 40 or older with non-small cell lung cancer.

The chain has TRBV5-4 and TRBJ1-4; unclear D gene. The CDR3 is made up of 15 amino acids. Germline CDR1 reads SGHNT; CDR2 reads YYREEE (reference sequence). The V gene lost 2 bases and the J gene lost 8 bases, with 16 bases spanning the gap. CDR3 residues: CASSLEPGSDEKLFF. The CDR3 nucleotides read TGTGCCAGCAGCTTAGAACCGGGGAGTGACGAAAAACTGTTTTTT.

The V gene is TRBV5-5, the J gene TRBJ2-5; D ambiguous. Trimming stripped 2 bases from V and 1 base from J, with 6 bases between. Germline CDR1 SGHKS, CDR2 YYEKEE (reference sequence). The length of the CDR3 is 13 residues. The CDR3 spells CASSLPLQETQYF. As DNA, the CDR3 is TGTGCCAGCAGCTTACCGCTCCAAGAGACCCAGTACTTC.

This clone was observed once. The V and J genes are TRBV7-2 and TRBJ2-3, with D unresolved. Germline CDR1 reads SGHTA; CDR2 reads FQGNSA. Trimming took 0 bases from V and 3 from J, leaving 4 bases between them. CDR3 length: 13 amino acids. CDR3 sequence (DNA): TGTGCCAGCAGCTTAGCGCTTACAGATACGCAGTATTTT. Residues: CASSLALTDTQYF.

As to this clone: With a much larger clone just one base away, this may be a read error. This sequence joins TRBV24-1 and TRBJ2-1; unclear D gene. The germline V gene encodes CDR1 KGHDR and CDR2 SFDVKD. The CDR3 extends over 14 amino acids. V gave up 5 bases and J gave up 6 bases, with 13 bases separating them. CDR3 nucleotides: TGTGCCACCAGTGCCTTTATGCTCTCCAATGAGCAGTTCTTC. Its protein is CATSAFMLSNEQFF.

The rearrangement joins TRBV5-5 to TRBJ2-1, with D perhaps TRBD2 (5 bases). Germline V gives CDR1 SGHKS, CDR2 YYEKEE (reference sequence). V dropped 5 bases and J dropped 3 bases, with 15 bases sitting between them. This CDR3 contains 15 residues. Here the CDR3 reads CASSRGLGNYNEQFF. DNA for the CDR3: TGTGCCAGCAGTAGAGGACTGGGAAACTACAATGAGCAGTTCTTC.

The chain joins TRBV29-1 to TRBJ2-5; 9 bases map to TRBD2. The CDR3 totals 17 residues. Germline V gene sequence: CDR1 SQVTM, CDR2 ANQGSEA. V shed 0 bases, J shed 4 bases, and the junction held 12 bases outside the gene matches. This CDR3 is CSVEDIAGVAQGETQYF. The CDR3 DNA follows: TGCAGCGTTGAAGATATAGCGGGAGTCGCCCAGGGAGAGACCCAGTACTTC.

As to this clone: Other DNA sequences in this sample translate to the same CDR3. The genes are TRBV7-9 and TRBJ2-7; tentative D call: TRBD1 (6 bases). The CDR3 loop spans 14 amino acids. V was pared by 0 bases and J by 7 bases, with 13 bases between. CDR1 is SEHNR and CDR2 is FQNEAQ in the germline V gene (reference sequence). CDR3 coding DNA: TGTGCCAGCAGCTTAGCTGAGTTAGGGGGTGAGCAGTACTTC. Translated: CASSLAELGGEQYF.

V gene TRBV6-2 or TRBV6-3 combines with J gene TRBJ2-1, with TRBD2 as a possible D gene (5 bases). Trimming pared 4 bases from V and 12 bases from J, leaving 13 bases between. The CDR3 length is 12 residues. Germline V gives CDR1 MNHEY, CDR2 SVGEGT. The chain's CDR3 is CASSSTGTVQFF. The CDR3 DNA sequence: TGTGCCAGCAGTTCAACGGGAACTGTGCAGTTCTTC.

The gene calls are TRBV19 and TRBJ2-1, with D maybe TRBD2 (6 bases). V lost 3 bases, J lost 9 bases, and 12 bases lay in between. CDR1 LNHDA and CDR2 SQIVND come from the germline V gene (reference sequence). CDR3 length equals 13 residues. The CDR3 bases are TGTGCCAGTAGTATTGAGGGGACTGGTGAGCAGTTCTTC. It yields the protein CASSIEGTGEQFF.

The chain joins TRBV28 to TRBJ1-2; D uncertain. Trimming removed 1 base from V and 0 bases from J, with 9 bases in between. This CDR3 comprises 15 residues. Germline V gene data show CDR1 as MDHEN and CDR2 as SYDVKM. CDR3 protein: CASSLLDVTNYGYTF. CDR3 bases: TGTGCCAGCAGTTTATTGGACGTCACTAACTATGGCTACACCTTC.

With respect to this clone: In the same sample, other DNA sequences code for this CDR3. The rearrangement links TRBV7-3 to TRBJ1-1, with D possibly being TRBD1 (6 bases). The CDR3 loop spans 15 amino acids. Germline V gene lookup returns CDR1 SGHTA and CDR2 FQGTGA. V was cut by 5 bases and J by 2 bases, with 15 bases left in between. The CDR3 sequence: CASSNAGTPNTEAFF. The CDR3 DNA reads TGTGCCAGCAGCAACGCCGGGACACCAAACACTGAAGCTTTCTTT.